Listed below are T cell receptor beta chains from one sample, sequenced in a study of spatial heterogeneity in lung cancer. MiXCR was run by TCRdb on the 5' RACE reads, yielding one entry per CDR3 protein. This sample carries 89,000 or so distinct CDR3 sequences, approximately 21% of them seen once, and the ten largest clones take roughly 6.2%. Sample: PBMCs, taken at surgery. Receptors originate from a male donor with early-stage non-small cell lung cancer. CDR3s include the opening cysteine and the closing phenylalanine or tryptophan. D genes are given only for firm matches. Size is omitted from some rows. Given values are once, few, many or a class for expanded clones.

J gene: TRBJ1-2; V gene: TRBV20-1; D gene: TRBD1; clone size: -; CDR3 DNA: TGCAGTGCTCCGACAGGGAACTATGGCTACACCTTC; CDR3 protein: CSAPTGNYGYTF
J gene: TRBJ2-7; V gene: TRBV7-2; D gene: -; clone size: few; CDR3 DNA: TGTGCCAGCAGCTTAGGGACAGCCTACGAGCAGTACTTC; CDR3 protein: CASSLGTAYEQYF
J gene: TRBJ1-1; V gene: TRBV18; D gene: -; clone size: many; CDR3 DNA: TGTGCCAGCTCACCAGAATTAGCGGGGGTTCGAGCTTTCTTT; CDR3 protein: CASSPELAGVRAFF
J gene: TRBJ2-4; V gene: TRBV2; D gene: TRBD1; clone size: -; CDR3 DNA: TGTGCCAGCAGAGGGGACAGTTCTCTAGCCAAAAACATTCAGTACTTC; CDR3 protein: CASRGDSSLAKNIQYF
J gene: TRBJ2-4; V gene: TRBV7-2; D gene: -; clone size: few; CDR3 DNA: TGTGCCAGCAGCCTAGGGGGATTCAAGTACTTC; CDR3 protein: CASSLGGFKYF
J gene: TRBJ2-2; V gene: TRBV5-1; D gene: TRBD1; clone size: -; CDR3 DNA: TGCGCCAGCAGAGAGACAGGGGGCCTCACCGGGGAGCTGTTTTTT; CDR3 protein: CASRETGGLTGELFF
J gene: TRBJ2-1; V gene: TRBV5-5; D gene: -; clone size: few; CDR3 DNA: TGTGCCAGCAGCGTGGGCCCAGCCGGGGGTGAGCAGTTCTTC; CDR3 protein: CASSVGPAGGEQFF
J gene: TRBJ2-2; V gene: TRBV27; D gene: TRBD1; clone size: few; CDR3 DNA: TGTGCCAGCCAGGGACAGGGGTACACCGGGGAGCTGTTTTTT; CDR3 protein: CASQGQGYTGELFF
J gene: TRBJ2-1; V gene: TRBV30; D gene: -; clone size: few; CDR3 DNA: TGTGCCTGGACCCTGGGGAGTGGGCCCTACAATGAGCAGTTCTTC; CDR3 protein: CAWTLGSGPYNEQFF
J gene: TRBJ2-6; V gene: TRBV4-2; D gene: -; clone size: few; CDR3 DNA: TGTGCCAGCTACGGACAGATCTCTGGGGCCAACGTCCTGACTTTC; CDR3 protein: CASYGQISGANVLTF
J gene: TRBJ2-1; V gene: TRBV7-2; D gene: -; clone size: -; CDR3 DNA: TGTGCCAGCAGCTTGTGGAAGAGCTCCTACAATGAGCAGTTCTTC; CDR3 protein: CASSLWKSSYNEQFF
J gene: TRBJ2-5; V gene: TRBV3-1; D gene: -; clone size: many; CDR3 DNA: TGTGCCAGCAGCCGGGAACCGGGACTAGAGACCCAGTACTTC; CDR3 protein: CASSREPGLETQYF
J gene: TRBJ2-5; V gene: TRBV7-8; D gene: TRBD2; clone size: -; CDR3 DNA: TGTGCCAGCAGCCCGGCTAGCGGGGGGGCCGGTGAGACCCAGTACTTC; CDR3 protein: CASSPASGGAGETQYF
J gene: TRBJ2-3; V gene: TRBV18; D gene: -; clone size: -; CDR3 DNA: TGTGCCAGCTCACTTCGGGACACAGATACGCAGTATTTT; CDR3 protein: CASSLRDTDTQYF
J gene: TRBJ1-5; V gene: TRBV5-1; D gene: -; clone size: many; CDR3 DNA: TGCGCCAGCAGCTTAGGAGGATTGGATCAGCCCCAGCATTTT; CDR3 protein: CASSLGGLDQPQHF
J gene: TRBJ2-7; V gene: TRBV28; D gene: -; clone size: many; CDR3 DNA: TGTGCCAGCAGTTCACACAGTCAGGACTACGAGCAGTACTTC; CDR3 protein: CASSSHSQDYEQYF
J gene: TRBJ1-1; V gene: TRBV6-2/TRBV6-3; D gene: -; clone size: few; CDR3 DNA: TGTGCCAGCAGCACCGGGGCAGCCATCTACACTGAAGCTTTCTTT; CDR3 protein: CASSTGAAIYTEAFF
J gene: TRBJ1-4; V gene: TRBV10-3; D gene: TRBD1; clone size: -; CDR3 DNA: TGTGCCATCAGCGGAGGGGGCAATGAAAAACTGTTTTTT; CDR3 protein: CAISGGGNEKLFF
J gene: TRBJ2-5; V gene: TRBV7-6; D gene: -; clone size: many; CDR3 DNA: TGTGCCAGCAGCTTAGGACAAGAGACCCAGTACTTC; CDR3 protein: CASSLGQETQYF
J gene: TRBJ1-1; V gene: TRBV27; D gene: -; clone size: -; CDR3 DNA: TGTGCCAGCAGTTTAAATGAACGTACTGAAGCTTTCTTT; CDR3 protein: CASSLNERTEAFF
J gene: TRBJ2-7; V gene: TRBV4-1; D gene: -; clone size: many; CDR3 DNA: TGCGCCAGCAGCCAAGATCGGCAGGGGTCCTACGAGCAGTACTTC; CDR3 protein: CASSQDRQGSYEQYF
J gene: TRBJ2-7; V gene: TRBV28; D gene: -; clone size: many; CDR3 DNA: TGTGCCAGCAGTCGGAAGAGGGGGGAGCAGTACTTC; CDR3 protein: CASSRKRGEQYF
J gene: TRBJ1-1; V gene: TRBV21-1; D gene: -; clone size: many; CDR3 DNA: TGTGCCAGCAGCACCCAACAGGGGGCAGGGACTGAAGCTTTCTTT; CDR3 protein: CASSTQQGAGTEAFF
J gene: TRBJ1-1; V gene: TRBV7-9; D gene: -; clone size: many; CDR3 DNA: TGTGCCAGCGAGCAGAACACTGAAGCTTTCTTT; CDR3 protein: CASEQNTEAFF
J gene: TRBJ2-1; V gene: TRBV27; D gene: -; clone size: -; CDR3 DNA: TGTGCCAGCAGTTTTGGCAGGACTTCCCTCGAATGGGGGCAGTTCTTC; CDR3 protein: CASSFGRTSLEWGQFF
J gene: TRBJ2-3; V gene: TRBV7-2; D gene: -; clone size: few; CDR3 DNA: TGTGCCAGCAGCTTGGGACGGTCCTCAGATACGCAGTATTTT; CDR3 protein: CASSLGRSSDTQYF
J gene: TRBJ2-3; V gene: TRBV20-1; D gene: TRBD1; clone size: -; CDR3 DNA: TGCAGTGCCCCGGGACAGGGAAACTCAGATACGCAGTATTTT; CDR3 protein: CSAPGQGNSDTQYF
J gene: TRBJ2-1; V gene: TRBV12-3/TRBV12-4; D gene: -; clone size: -; CDR3 DNA: TGTGCCAGCACTTTACAGGCGACGTTGAACAATGAGCAGTTCTTC; CDR3 protein: CASTLQATLNNEQFF
J gene: TRBJ1-1; V gene: TRBV7-9; D gene: -; clone size: many; CDR3 DNA: TGTGCCAGCAGCCGCGACAGGTTGGGGACTGAAGCTTTCTTT; CDR3 protein: CASSRDRLGTEAFF
J gene: TRBJ2-2; V gene: TRBV12-3/TRBV12-4; D gene: -; clone size: few; CDR3 DNA: TGTGCCAGCAGCTCACAGGATTCAGGGGAGCTGTTTTTT; CDR3 protein: CASSSQDSGELFF
J gene: TRBJ1-5; V gene: TRBV11-3; D gene: TRBD1; clone size: -; CDR3 DNA: TGTGCCAGCAGCCCCGGGACAGGGGATCAGCCCCAGCATTTT; CDR3 protein: CASSPGTGDQPQHF
J gene: TRBJ2-4; V gene: TRBV7-9; D gene: TRBD2; clone size: many; CDR3 DNA: TGTGCCAGCAGCTTACCCCAGGGAGGGGACATTCAGTACTTC; CDR3 protein: CASSLPQGGDIQYF
J gene: TRBJ2-3; V gene: TRBV9; D gene: -; clone size: -; CDR3 DNA: TGTGCCAGCAGCGTAGGACGTGGGGCCGGCACAGATACGCAGTATTTT; CDR3 protein: CASSVGRGAGTDTQYF
J gene: TRBJ2-5; V gene: TRBV25-1; D gene: -; clone size: -; CDR3 DNA: TGTGCCAGCAGTGGGTTGCAGGGACGAGAGACCCAGTACTTC; CDR3 protein: CASSGLQGRETQYF
J gene: TRBJ2-3; V gene: TRBV28; D gene: TRBD2; clone size: many; CDR3 DNA: TGTGCCAGCGAAGCGGGGGGCACAGATACGCAGTATTTT; CDR3 protein: CASEAGGTDTQYF
J gene: TRBJ1-5; V gene: TRBV7-2; D gene: -; clone size: -; CDR3 DNA: TGTGCCAGCAGCCTCTGGACTGATCAGCCCCAGCATTTT; CDR3 protein: CASSLWTDQPQHF
J gene: TRBJ2-7; V gene: TRBV6-6; D gene: -; clone size: -; CDR3 DNA: TGTGCCAGCAGTTACTCGAGGAACTCGAACTACGAGCAGTACTTC; CDR3 protein: CASSYSRNSNYEQYF
J gene: TRBJ1-5; V gene: TRBV25-1; D gene: -; clone size: -; CDR3 DNA: TGTGCCAGCAGTGGTGGGGCGGGCAATCAGCCCCAGCATTTT; CDR3 protein: CASSGGAGNQPQHF
J gene: TRBJ2-7; V gene: TRBV3-1; D gene: -; clone size: -; CDR3 DNA: TGTGCCAGCAGCCAAGGGGTCAGCCAAGAGCAGTACTTC; CDR3 protein: CASSQGVSQEQYF
J gene: TRBJ1-5; V gene: TRBV20-1; D gene: -; clone size: many; CDR3 DNA: TGCAGTGCTAGGCCTAGGGAGGGGATCCAGCCCCAGCATTTT; CDR3 protein: CSARPREGIQPQHF
J gene: TRBJ2-2; V gene: TRBV5-1; D gene: -; clone size: few; CDR3 DNA: TGCGCCAGCAGCTTCCTCCCCCGGTCCACCGGGGAGCTGTTTTTT; CDR3 protein: CASSFLPRSTGELFF
J gene: TRBJ2-3; V gene: TRBV7-2; D gene: TRBD2; clone size: few; CDR3 DNA: TGTGCCAGCAGCCGACCCGGGACTATGGGGGCAGATACGCAGTATTTT; CDR3 protein: CASSRPGTMGADTQYF
J gene: TRBJ2-3; V gene: TRBV29-1; D gene: TRBD2; clone size: -; CDR3 DNA: TGCAGCCTACCGGGCAGCGGGGGAACAGATACGCAGTATTTT; CDR3 protein: CSLPGSGGTDTQYF
J gene: TRBJ1-5; V gene: TRBV20-1; D gene: -; clone size: many; CDR3 DNA: TGCAGTGCTAGAGATCCCGGAATTAGCAATCAGCCCCAGCATTTT; CDR3 protein: CSARDPGISNQPQHF
J gene: TRBJ1-2; V gene: TRBV5-4; D gene: -; clone size: many; CDR3 DNA: TGTGCCAGCAGCTTAACGGGAAACCAATCTTTCTATGGCTACACCTTC; CDR3 protein: CASSLTGNQSFYGYTF
J gene: TRBJ2-2; V gene: TRBV29-1; D gene: TRBD1; clone size: -; CDR3 DNA: TGCAGCGTTCGGGACAGCTACACCGGGGAGCTGTTTTTT; CDR3 protein: CSVRDSYTGELFF
J gene: TRBJ2-6; V gene: TRBV3-1; D gene: TRBD1; clone size: few; CDR3 DNA: TGTGCCAGCACCCCTGGACAGGGCTTAGCTGGGGCCAACGTCCTGACTTTC; CDR3 protein: CASTPGQGLAGANVLTF
J gene: TRBJ2-5; V gene: TRBV4-1; D gene: -; clone size: many; CDR3 DNA: TGCGCCAGCAGCCAAATAGGGCGAGAGACCCAGTACTTC; CDR3 protein: CASSQIGRETQYF
J gene: TRBJ1-1; V gene: TRBV5-1; D gene: TRBD1; clone size: -; CDR3 DNA: TGCGCCAGCAGCGGAAGACAGGGCGTGAACACTGAAGCTTTCTTT; CDR3 protein: CASSGRQGVNTEAFF
J gene: TRBJ2-1; V gene: TRBV20-1; D gene: -; clone size: many; CDR3 DNA: TGCAGTGCTCCCCTGCCGATTAAAAAGCAGTTCTTC; CDR3 protein: CSAPLPIKKQFF